This T cell receptor beta chain derives from a study of radiation and T cells in renal cell carcinoma (dated by TCRdb to 2018 to 2021). About the investigation overall: Samples came from a clinical trial, in which primary renal cell carcinomas received 15 Gy stereotactic body radiation therapy followed by nephrectomy 4 weeks later. In the 40 to 55 samples combined, around 3.9 million unique CDR3 nucleotide sequences were found, encoding some 2,500,000 unique CDR3 amino acid sequences. A total of around 50 samples underwent TCR beta sequencing, made up of 25 or so tumors and about 27 peripheral blood samples.

What the study reported, not specific to this receptor: Dynamics of the blood repertoire were not tracked past 4 weeks after treatment. An increase in top tumor clonotypes in blood was observed from baseline to 2 weeks post-radiation, followed by contraction by 4 weeks, which was taken to suggest transient expansion of tumor-resident clones. Because no pretreatment tumor biopsies were available, whether clonotypes were present in the tumor at baseline could not be determined. The single-armed trial design could not address effects of radiation dose or scheduling on the TCR repertoire.

Including cysteine and phenylalanine, the CDR3 has 14 amino acids. Left in the record is the CDR3 DNA by itself, 42 bases read in frame from the first base. The germline V end is reduced by 11 bases and the J end by 1 base; junction bases left unmatched: 9. Taken from the germline V gene, the CDR1 and CDR2 loops are ENHRY and SYGVKD. This specimen's time point label, interpreted: baseline pretreatment blood. Sample treatment or condition, as interpreted from the label and publication: 15 Gy SBRT to primary tumor, nephrectomy 4 weeks later. To follow tumor-enriched clonotypes, serial peripheral blood was collected from radiation-treated patients at baseline and at 2 weeks and 4 weeks after SBRT. Renal cell carcinoma with clear cell pathology was present in all patients. The QIAamp DNA Blood Mini Kit (Qiagen) was used to prepare genomic DNA for TCR sequencing. Samples were included in the analyses only if all quality control checks were passed.

As regards this clone: Its antigen specificity is not known. No qualities accompany the bases; no much larger clone lies one base away.

TCR beta libraries were generated from genomic DNA with the immunoSEQ kit, following the manufacturer's recommendations. Library preparation used a first multiplex PCR with proprietary primers, then a second PCR adding unique barcodes, with bead cleanups after each round. Each sample batch included a kit-provided positive control reaction and a negative control reaction. The final libraries were assessed on an Agilent 4200 TapeStation D1000 ScreenTape, pooled by volume, and quantified by qPCR. Sequencing was performed on an Illumina NextSeq500 using a MidOutput 150-cycle cartridge, with 156 Read1 cycles, 15 Index1 cycles, and the kit custom primers. The pooled library was loaded at roughly 1 pM with roughly 19% PhiX control spiked in. On the authors' methods: Vendor-processed data were analyzed in R, with a clonotype defined as all T cells sharing the same CDR3 nucleotide sequence. For clone abundance analyses, frequencies were normalized to the 10,000 most abundant clones in each sample. Before analysis, public T cell clones were removed, and these numbered fewer than five per sample on average. Tumor-enriched clonotypes and baseline blood-enriched clonotypes were defined as those with an abundance difference of at least 32-fold between compartments. A beta-binomial differential abundance model was applied to find clonotypes that expanded or contracted between blood time points. Similarity between tumor and blood repertoires was quantified using the Baroni-Urbani and Buser coefficient, and groups were compared with two-tailed Wilcoxon tests in R. TCRdb retrieved this table from immuneACCESS and kept in-frame rearrangements only. Not all clones are present; in checked studies, unresolved V genes account for under half, and no reason is known for the remainder. D and trimming come from the DNA, and the V and J calls and clone size come from that table. In all, the sample holds 20,000 to 25,000 clones, and 80% of those were seen once. The top ten clonotypes cover about 40% of the sample.

The specimen comprised blood, sampled from a patient whose treatment included radiotherapy and nephrectomy. This TCR derives from a man between 60 and 75 years old with renal cell carcinoma. The sequence is built from TRBV10-3 and TRBJ2-7, and 9 junctional nucleotides match TRBD2. DNA sequence: TGTGCCTCCAGAAGGCGGGAGGGTTCCTACGAGCAGTACTTC. Its coded protein is CASRRREGSYEQYF.